These 26 T cell receptor beta chains were sequenced from one sample in a study of a mutant IDH1 vaccine in newly diagnosed glioma. As to time point: week 5, during vaccination. A single vaccine dose contained 300 ug of mutant IDH1 20-mer peptide, and topical imiquimod was used with it. Their target antigens are unknown. Sequencing used immunoSEQ multiplex PCR; TCRdb keeps in-frame clones, though not all of them. The sample comprises 35,000 to 45,000 clones, more than 80% of which are singletons, and about 12% rests with the top ten. The sample here was PBMCs, taken from a glioma patient whose treatment included an IDH1 peptide vaccine. The receptors stem from a man aged 45-65 years with glioma.

The chain combines TRBV10-3 with TRBJ2-3; maybe TRBD2 (5 bases). V lost 7 bases to trimming and J lost 1 base, with 6 bases between them. Germline CDR1 is ENHRY and CDR2 is SYGVKD. The CDR3 is 12 amino acids. CDR3: CAINGGTDTQYF. The CDR3 DNA reads TGTGCCATCAACGGGGGCACAGATACGCAGTATTTT.

The chain recombines TRBV14 with TRBJ1-4; D remains unclear. The CDR3 spans 16 residues. The germline V and J ends were trimmed by 5 bases and 7 bases, with 20 bases remaining between them. From germline, CDR1 is SGHDN and CDR2 FVKESK. This CDR3 reads CASSGSTALIVEKLFF. In DNA, the CDR3 is TGTGCCAGCAGCGGAAGTACAGCACTTATAGTTGAAAAACTGTTTTTT.

The chain has TRBV25-1 and TRBJ2-5; the D gene is possibly TRBD1 (6 bases). The J call may be wrong; the DNA end is better matched by TRBJ2-7. CDR1 and CDR2 from the germline V gene are MGHDK and SYGVNS. The CDR3 runs to 14 residues. In DNA, the CDR3 is TGTGCCAGCAACCTAGGGGGACCTTCGGCCGAGCAGTACTTC. Protein product: CASNLGGPSAEQYF.

This clone came up once. The CDR3 loop is CASSTGATNEKLFF. CDR3 in DNA: TGCGCCAGCAGCACGGGGGCAACTAATGAAAAACTGTTTTTT. V is TRBV5-1 and J is TRBJ1-4, with TRBD1 as a possible D gene (5 bases). Germline loops: CDR1 SGHRS, CDR2 YFSETQ. Between the trimmed V and J ends, which lost 4 bases and 0 bases, there was a span of 7 bases. The CDR3 runs 14 residues.

The CDR3 bases are TGTGCCAGCAGTTGGACTAGCGGGAGCAGCGGGGAGCTGTTTTTT. Amino acids: CASSWTSGSSGELFF. The chain carries TRBV2 and TRBJ2-2; 13 bases agree with TRBD2. Trimming cost V 5 bases and J 7 bases; bases outside gene matches: 4. Germline-derived CDR1 and CDR2 are SNHLY and FYNNEI. The CDR3 runs to 15 residues.

The J gene is TRBJ1-5, the V gene TRBV18; 11 positions agree with TRBD1. V lost 6 bases and J lost 4; bases outside the gene matches: 5. The CDR3 spans 15 residues. The V gene's germline CDR1 is KGHSH and CDR2 LQKENI. The CDR3 loop is CASSPGTGGNQPQHF. The CDR3 nucleotides read TGTGCCAGCTCCCCCGGGACAGGGGGAAATCAGCCCCAGCATTTT. Full variable domain (remainder filled in from reference TRBV18 and TRBJ1-5): NAGVMQNPRHLVRRRGQEARLRCSPMKGHSHVYWYRQLPEEGLKFMVYLQKENIIDESGMPKERFSAEFPKEGPSILRIQQVVRGDSAAYFCASSPGTGGNQPQHFGDGTRLSIL.

The chain uses TRBV27 and TRBJ2-7; D remains ambiguous. V was cut by 4 bases and J by 4 bases, with 11 bases left in between. The germline CDR1 and CDR2 sequences are MNHEY and SMNVEV (reference sequence). The CDR3 consists of 13 residues. The CDR3 protein is CASSWVGAYEQYF. The CDR3 nucleotides are TGTGCCAGCAGTTGGGTCGGAGCGTACGAGCAGTACTTC.

The CDR3 DNA is TGTGCCAGCAGCCGTAGACGGGTGGACTATGGCTACACCTTC. This gives the protein CASSRRRVDYGYTF. The rearrangement links TRBV7-9 to TRBJ1-2; no definite D call. Germline V gene sequence: CDR1 SEHNR, CDR2 FQNEAQ (reference sequence). Trimming cost V 5 bases and J 3 bases, with 13 bases left between them. The CDR3 runs 14 residues.

This clone has just one count. The V call is TRBV4-3, the J call TRBJ2-3, with 11 bases fitting TRBD2. The CDR3 consists of 16 residues. With V trimmed by 1 base and J by 2 bases, 2 bases remained unmatched. Germline V gives CDR1 LGHNA, CDR2 YSLEER. CDR3 sequence (DNA): TGCGCCAGCAGCCAAGGGACTAGCGGGTCCACAGATACGCAGTATTTT. Amino acids: CASSQGTSGSTDTQYF.

The chain couples TRBV29-1 to TRBJ1-3; the match to TRBD1 covers 7 bases. The CDR3 runs to 14 residues. The V gene end was trimmed by 6 bases and the J gene end by 0 bases; junction bases not matched to a gene: 5. Germline CDR1 is SQVTM and CDR2 is ANQGSEA. This CDR3 reads CSVDRRYSGNTIYF. The DNA of the CDR3 is TGCAGCGTGGACAGGCGATACTCTGGAAACACCATATATTTT.

The rearrangement joins TRBV7-9 to TRBJ1-1; D perhaps matches TRBD1 (5 bases). This CDR3 has 15 residues. V was clipped by 1 base and J by 1 base, with 10 bases between them. Germline V gene lookup returns CDR1 SEHNR and CDR2 FQNEAQ (reference sequence). The CDR3 spells CASSLGVGGNTEAFF. CDR3 nucleotides: TGTGCCAGCAGCTTAGGGGTCGGGGGGAACACTGAAGCTTTCTTT.

This clone was counted a single time. This chain's CDR3 is CASSHPSTETQYF. CDR3 coding DNA: TGCGCCAGCAGCCACCCGAGCACGGAGACCCAGTACTTC. The chain has TRBV4-1 and TRBJ2-5; D not resolved. Germline V lookup: CDR1 MGHRA, CDR2 YSYEKL. Trimming removed 3 bases at V and 5 bases at J, with 10 bases between. This CDR3 region has 13 residues.

This clone has more than one count but fewer than ten. The same CDR3 also results from other DNA sequences found in this sample. J is TRBJ1-1 and V is TRBV7-9; D unresolved. V was clipped by 4 bases and J by 0 bases, with 9 bases between them. Germline V gene data show CDR1 as SEHNR and CDR2 as FQNEAQ (reference sequence). The CDR3 has 14 amino acids. The CDR3 nucleotides read TGTGCCAGCAGCTCAGATAGTATGAACACTGAAGCTTTCTTT. As protein: CASSSDSMNTEAFF.

This clone was observed once. The J gene is TRBJ2-2, the V gene TRBV19, with 9 nucleotides matching TRBD2. The CDR3 loop spans 16 amino acids. Per the germline V gene, CDR1 is LNHDA and CDR2 is SQIVND (reference sequence). The V and J ends lost 3 bases and 5 bases, in that order; junction bases with no gene match: 7. The CDR3 sequence is CASSIAREGRTGELFF. The CDR3 DNA sequence: TGTGCCAGTAGTATCGCGCGGGAGGGCCGTACCGGGGAGCTGTTTTTT.

The CDR3 DNA reads TGTGCCAGCAGCTTAGGGGTCTCCACTGAAGCTTTCTTT. It is translated as CASSLGVSTEAFF. This chain joins TRBV7-9 and TRBJ1-1; D remains ambiguous. Germline V gene data show CDR1 as SEHNR and CDR2 as FQNEAQ (reference sequence). There are 13 residues in the CDR3. V lost 1 base and J lost 4, with 7 bases in between.

The gene calls are TRBV5-1 and TRBJ2-5; D gene ambiguous. The V end was cut by 4 bases, the J end by 3 bases, with 4 bases between. The CDR3 spans 11 residues. Germline V CDR1 and CDR2: SGHRS, YFSETQ. This chain's CDR3 is CASSGEETQYF. CDR3 nucleotides: TGCGCCAGCAGCGGAGAAGAGACCCAGTACTTC.

This rearrangement joins TRBV7-9 to TRBJ2-2, with D tentatively TRBD2 (6 bases). Between the trimmed V and J ends, which lost 10 bases and 4 bases, there was a span of 13 bases. The germline V gene encodes CDR1 SEHNR and CDR2 FQNEAQ (reference sequence). The CDR3 covers 13 residues. The CDR3 protein is CAIRRDGTGELFF. The CDR3 DNA is TGTGCCATAAGGAGGGACGGCACCGGGGAGCTGTTTTTT.

This clone was found once. V gene TRBV5-4 combines with J gene TRBJ1-2; D uncertain. The CDR3 contains 14 residues. CDR1 and CDR2 from the germline V gene are SGHNT and YYREEE (reference sequence). V lost 4 bases, J lost 8 bases, and 18 bases lay in between. This chain's CDR3 is CASSPPGVIRGYTF. The CDR3 nucleotides are TGTGCCAGCAGCCCCCCCGGGGTTATAAGGGGCTACACCTTC. Full variable domain (remainder filled in from reference TRBV5-4 and TRBJ1-2): ETGVTQSPTHLIKTRGQQVTLRCSSQSGHNTVSWYQQALGQGPQFIFQYYREEENGRGNFPPRFSGLQFPNYSSELNVNALELDDSALYLCASSPPGVIRGYTFGSGTRLTVV.

The chain uses TRBV9 and TRBJ1-1, with D maybe TRBD1 (5 bases). Per germline, CDR1 SGDLS and CDR2 YYNGEE. The V end was cut by 5 bases, the J end by 3 bases, with 11 bases between. The CDR3 contains 13 residues. The CDR3 spells CASSRDGHTEAFF. The CDR3 nucleotides are TGTGCCAGCAGTCGGGACGGCCACACTGAAGCTTTCTTT.

The V call is TRBV19, the J call TRBJ1-4; D gene uncertain. Trimming removed 5 bases from V and 10 bases from J, with 11 bases in between. The CDR3 sequence is 12 residues long. CDR1 LNHDA and CDR2 SQIVND come from the germline V gene (reference sequence). The CDR3 spells CASSVAGGKLFF. CDR3 nucleotides: TGTGCCAGTAGTGTTGCCGGTGGAAAACTGTTTTTT.

The chain combines TRBV6-1 with TRBJ2-7, with D possibly TRBD1 on 6 matching bases. The V and J ends lost 7 bases and 1 base respectively, with 11 bases between them. Germline values: CDR1 MNHNS, CDR2 SASEGT. The CDR3 is 13 residues long. CDR3 in DNA: TGTGCCAGCACCCCAGGACAGTCCTACGAGCAGTACTTC. It encodes CASTPGQSYEQYF.

The V gene is TRBV2, the J gene TRBJ1-1, with a possible D match to TRBD1 (5 bases). The CDR3 covers 13 residues. Germline V lookup: CDR1 SNHLY, CDR2 FYNNEI. V lost 6 bases, J lost 4 bases, and 12 bases lay in between. The CDR3 nucleotides are TGTGCCAGCAGGATGGGGGTAGCCACTGAAGCTTTCTTT. Translating it yields CASRMGVATEAFF.

The gene calls are TRBV15 and TRBJ2-7; D is perhaps TRBD2 (6 bases). The CDR3 contains 14 residues. CDR1 and CDR2 from the germline V gene are LNHNV and YYDKDF (reference sequence). Trimming pared 5 bases from V and 0 bases from J, leaving 11 bases between. CDR3 protein: CATSSVGGSYEQYF. The CDR3, as DNA: TGTGCCACCAGCTCAGTGGGGGGCTCCTACGAGCAGTACTTC.

This chain joins TRBV14 and TRBJ2-3, with D hard to call. The CDR3 has 13 amino acids. Trimming removed 2 bases at V and 7 bases at J, with 10 bases between. Germline V gene data show CDR1 as SGHDN and CDR2 as FVKESK. The CDR3 here is CASSQSVVNTQYF. CDR3 DNA: TGTGCCAGCAGCCAATCGGTTGTGAATACGCAGTATTTT. The full variable domain, completed using reference TRBV14 and TRBJ2-3, is EAGVTQFPSHSVIEKGQTVTLRCDPISGHDNLYWYRRVMGKEIKFLLHFVKESKQDESGMPNNRFLAERTGGTYSTLKVQPAELEDSGVYFCASSQSVVNTQYFGPGTRLTVL.

The chain has TRBV9 and TRBJ1-6, with 8 positions matching TRBD1. The germline V gene encodes CDR1 SGDLS and CDR2 YYNGEE. The V and J ends lost 3 bases and 12 bases, in that order; junction bases with no gene match: 8. CDR3 size: 14 residues. CDR3 in amino acids: CASSAGQAQIPLHF. In DNA, the CDR3 is TGTGCCAGCAGCGCGGGACAGGCCCAGATACCCCTCCACTTT.

The rearrangement joins TRBV2 to TRBJ1-2, with D possibly TRBD1 on 6 matching bases. Germline lookup yields CDR1 SNHLY and CDR2 FYNNEI. V lost 6 bases to trimming and J lost 4 bases, with 18 bases between them. The CDR3 is made up of 15 amino acids. CDR3 amino acids: CASSAGGGSGYGYTF. CDR3 bases: TGTGCCAGCAGCGCCGGTGGGGGCTCGGGCTATGGCTACACCTTC.